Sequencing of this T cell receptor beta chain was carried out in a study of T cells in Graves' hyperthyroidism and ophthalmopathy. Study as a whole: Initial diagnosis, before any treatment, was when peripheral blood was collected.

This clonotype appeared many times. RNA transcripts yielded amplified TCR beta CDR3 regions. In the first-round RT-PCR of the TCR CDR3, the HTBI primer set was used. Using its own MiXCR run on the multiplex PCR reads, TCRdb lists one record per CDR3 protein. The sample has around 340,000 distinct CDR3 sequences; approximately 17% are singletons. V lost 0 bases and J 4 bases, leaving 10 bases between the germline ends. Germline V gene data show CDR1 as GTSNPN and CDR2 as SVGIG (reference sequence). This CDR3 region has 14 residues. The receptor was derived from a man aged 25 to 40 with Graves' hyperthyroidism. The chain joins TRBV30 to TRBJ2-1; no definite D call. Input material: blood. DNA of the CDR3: TGTGCCTGGAGTGTCCTGGCGACTTACAATGAGCAGTTCTTC. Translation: CAWSVLATYNEQFF.